A single sample gave rise to the 13 T cell receptor beta chains below, sequenced in a study of blood T cells in healthy people across ages. Using a J-beta primer mix together with a sample-barcoded 5' primer, a second PCR was run for roughly 6 to 12 cycles. In TCRdb, the 5' RACE reads were re-called with MiXCR into one record per CDR3 protein. The sample contains some 1.5 million distinct CDR3 sequences, under 55% of which appear only once. Sequencing used blood. The receptor set was obtained from a woman younger than 35 in good health.

The rearrangement joins TRBV29-1 to TRBJ1-1; D remains unclear. This CDR3 is built from 13 residues. Germline CDR1 SQVTM, CDR2 ANQGSEA. V was cut by 1 base and J by 1 base, with 7 bases left in between. CDR3 loop: CSVEVGENTEAFF. CDR3 coding DNA: TGCAGCGTTGAAGTTGGGGAGAACACTGAAGCTTTCTTT.

This clonotype has just a few counts. The V gene is TRBV15, the J gene TRBJ2-1; D not certain. The CDR3 has 15 residues. The V gene lost 6 bases and the J gene lost 2 bases, with 14 bases spanning the gap. CDR1 LNHNV and CDR2 YYDKDF come from the germline V gene (reference sequence). CDR3 protein: CATSNSRATYNEQFF. CDR3 nucleotide sequence: TGTGCCACCAGTAACTCACGGGCCACCTACAATGAGCAGTTCTTC.

This clonotype was found a few times. This chain joins TRBV9 and TRBJ1-1; TRBD1 is a possible D gene (5 bases). With 2 bases removed from V and 0 bases from J, the gap between germline ends came to 11 bases. Germline CDR1 SGDLS, CDR2 YYNGEE. The CDR3 contains 15 residues. The CDR3 DNA reads as TGTGCCAGCAGCGTGGGGAACAGGCTGAACACTGAAGCTTTCTTT. Translated, it gives CASSVGNRLNTEAFF.

The chain employs TRBV2 and TRBJ1-1; possibly TRBD1 for D (5 bases). V was clipped by 2 bases and J by 4 bases, with 14 bases between them. CDR1 SNHLY and CDR2 FYNNEI come from the germline V gene. This CDR3 region has 15 residues. CDR3 in DNA: TGTGCCAGCAGTGAAAGGGCCCGGGGGGGCACTGAAGCTTTCTTT. Translation gives CASSERARGGTEAFF.

CDR3 DNA: TGTGCCAGCAGCCTATCAGGGAGTCAGCCCCAGCATTTT. Protein product: CASSLSGSQPQHF. The genes are TRBV27 and TRBJ1-5; D perhaps matches TRBD1 (5 bases). V lost 6 bases and J lost 6, with 12 bases in between. Looked up from germline, CDR1 is MNHEY and CDR2 is SMNVEV (reference sequence). The length of the CDR3 is 13 residues.

This chain joins TRBV7-9 and TRBJ1-5; 9 bases agree with TRBD1. Germline trimming cut 3 bases from V and 6 bases from J; bases unmatched to any gene: 6. Germline V gene lookup returns CDR1 SEHNR and CDR2 FQNEAQ (reference sequence). The CDR3 length is 15 residues. CDR3 loop: CASSLGTGMVQPQHF. The CDR3 DNA reads TGTGCCAGCAGCTTGGGGACAGGGATGGTTCAGCCCCAGCATTTT.

This clonotype was seen more than once but under ten times. With a much larger clone just one base away, this may be a read error. The chain employs TRBV12-3 or TRBV12-4 and TRBJ1-5, with TRBD1 matching over 9 bases. This CDR3 comprises 15 residues. In nucleotides, the CDR3 is TGTGCCGGCAGCCCGGACAGGGGAAGGGGTCAGCCCCAGCATTTT. Amino acid sequence: CAGSPDRGRGQPQHF.

The sample holds a few counts of this clonotype. V and J are TRBV7-2 and TRBJ2-3; D not resolved. The CDR3 runs to 13 residues. CDR1 SGHTA and CDR2 FQGNSA come from the germline V gene. The V end was cut by 2 bases, the J end by 6 bases, with 9 bases between. The CDR3 loop reads CASSLLGVDTQYF. The CDR3 DNA reads TGTGCCAGCAGCTTACTTGGGGTGGATACGCAGTATTTT.

CDR3 DNA: TGTGCCAGCAGTTACTTACCGGGACTGCCGTACAATGAGCAGTACTTC. This gives the protein CASSYLPGLPYNEQYF. The chain is built from TRBV6-6 and TRBJ2-7, with a possible D match to TRBD2 (6 bases). CDR3 size: 16 residues. Germline loops: CDR1 MNHNY, CDR2 SVGAGI (reference sequence). With 1 base removed from V and 7 bases from J, the gap between germline ends came to 20 bases.

V is TRBV5-1 and J is TRBJ1-1; D is unresolved. Trimming cost V 0 bases and J 3 bases, with 12 bases left between them. The CDR3 has 15 residues. In germline, CDR1 is SGHRS, CDR2 YFSETQ. The CDR3 sequence is CASSLGWTGDTEAFF. CDR3 in DNA: TGCGCCAGCAGCTTGGGTTGGACGGGCGACACTGAAGCTTTCTTT.

This clonotype was counted many times. The chain couples TRBV12-3 or TRBV12-4 to TRBJ1-4; the match to TRBD1 covers 8 bases. Trimming at V came to 4 bases and at J to 5 bases, leaving 6 bases not matched to a gene. The CDR3 covers 15 residues. The CDR3 nucleotides read TGTGCCAGCAGTTCTCGGGACAGGATGAATGAAAAACTGTTTTTT. Amino acids: CASSSRDRMNEKLFF.

The CDR3 DNA reads TGCAGCGTCTCACCGGGACAGGGGGCATTTGTCACCTTC. This encodes CSVSPGQGAFVTF. The chain employs TRBV29-1 and TRBJ1-2; 12 bases fit TRBD1. The germline CDR1 and CDR2 sequences are SQVTM and ANQGSEA. V was pared by 6 bases and J by 13 bases, with 12 bases of the junction left unmatched. CDR3 length: 13 amino acids.

The chain recombines TRBV20-1 with TRBJ2-4, with 9 bases matching TRBD2. The DNA end is a closer match to TRBJ2-7, so the J assignment may be wrong. CDR3 length equals 13 residues. The V gene's germline CDR1 is DFQATT and CDR2 SNEGSKA (reference sequence). For the CDR3, the DNA is TGCAGTGCTGGAGCGGGAGGTTCCTACGAGCAGTACTTC. This encodes CSAGAGGSYEQYF.